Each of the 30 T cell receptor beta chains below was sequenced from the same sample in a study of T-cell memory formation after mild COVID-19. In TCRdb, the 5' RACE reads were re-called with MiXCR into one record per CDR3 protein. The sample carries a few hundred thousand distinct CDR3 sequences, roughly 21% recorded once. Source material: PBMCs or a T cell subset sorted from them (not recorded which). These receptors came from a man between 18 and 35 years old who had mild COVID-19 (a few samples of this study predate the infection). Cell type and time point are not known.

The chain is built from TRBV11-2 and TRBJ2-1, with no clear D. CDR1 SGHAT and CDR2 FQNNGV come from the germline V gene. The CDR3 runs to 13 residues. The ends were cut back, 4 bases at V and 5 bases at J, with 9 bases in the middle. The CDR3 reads CASSSGFDNEQFF. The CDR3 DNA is TGTGCCAGCAGCTCCGGGTTCGACAATGAGCAGTTCTTC.

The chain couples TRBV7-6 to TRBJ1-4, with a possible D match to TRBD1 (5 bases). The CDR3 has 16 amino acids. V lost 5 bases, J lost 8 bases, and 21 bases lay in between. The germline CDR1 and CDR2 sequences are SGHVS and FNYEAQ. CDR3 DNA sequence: TGTGCCAGCAGCCTGAAATCCCAGGGAGCGGGCGAAAAACTGTTTTTT. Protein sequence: CASSLKSQGAGEKLFF.

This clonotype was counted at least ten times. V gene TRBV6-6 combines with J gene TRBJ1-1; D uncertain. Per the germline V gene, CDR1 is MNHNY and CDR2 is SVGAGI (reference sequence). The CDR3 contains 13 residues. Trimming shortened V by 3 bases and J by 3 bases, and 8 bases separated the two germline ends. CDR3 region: CASSYVPDTEAFF. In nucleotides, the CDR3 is TGTGCCAGCAGTTATGTGCCTGACACTGAAGCTTTCTTT.

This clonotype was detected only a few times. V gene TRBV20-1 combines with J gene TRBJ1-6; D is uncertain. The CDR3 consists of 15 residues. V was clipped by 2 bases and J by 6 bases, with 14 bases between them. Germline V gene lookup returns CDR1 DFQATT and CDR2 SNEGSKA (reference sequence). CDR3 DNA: TGCAGTGCTAGACCCCTTGGAACGGTTAATTCACCCCTCCACTTT. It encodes CSARPLGTVNSPLHF.

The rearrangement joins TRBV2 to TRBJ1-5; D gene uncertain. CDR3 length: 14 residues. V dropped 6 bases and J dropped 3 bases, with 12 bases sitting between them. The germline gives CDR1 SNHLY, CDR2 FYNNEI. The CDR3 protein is CASSPAGLNQPQHF. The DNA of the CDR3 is TGTGCCAGCAGCCCCGCCGGACTCAATCAGCCCCAGCATTTT.

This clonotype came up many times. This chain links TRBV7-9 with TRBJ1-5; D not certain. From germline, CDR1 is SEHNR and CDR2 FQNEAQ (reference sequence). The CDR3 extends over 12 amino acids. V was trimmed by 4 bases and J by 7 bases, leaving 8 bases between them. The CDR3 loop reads CASSSFFQPQHF. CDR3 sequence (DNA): TGTGCCAGCAGCTCCTTTTTCCAGCCCCAGCATTTT.

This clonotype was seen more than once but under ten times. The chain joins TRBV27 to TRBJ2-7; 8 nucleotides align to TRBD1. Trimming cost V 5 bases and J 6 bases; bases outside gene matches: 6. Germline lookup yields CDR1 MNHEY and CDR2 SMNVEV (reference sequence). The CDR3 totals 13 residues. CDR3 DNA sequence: TGTGCCAGCAGTCTCACAGGGGGTAGCGAGCAGTACGTC. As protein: CASSLTGGSEQYV.

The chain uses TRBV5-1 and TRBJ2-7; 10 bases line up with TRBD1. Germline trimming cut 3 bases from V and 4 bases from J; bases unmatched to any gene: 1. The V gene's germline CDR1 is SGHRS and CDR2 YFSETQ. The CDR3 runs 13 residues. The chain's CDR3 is CASSWTGGYEQYV. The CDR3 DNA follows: TGCGCCAGCAGCTGGACAGGGGGATACGAGCAGTACGTC.

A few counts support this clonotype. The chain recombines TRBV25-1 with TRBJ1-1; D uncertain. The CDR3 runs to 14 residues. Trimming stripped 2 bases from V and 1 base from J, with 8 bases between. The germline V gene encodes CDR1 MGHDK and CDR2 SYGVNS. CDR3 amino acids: CASSEGFGNTEAFF. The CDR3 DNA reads TGTGCCAGCAGTGAAGGCTTCGGGAACACTGAAGCTTTCTTT.

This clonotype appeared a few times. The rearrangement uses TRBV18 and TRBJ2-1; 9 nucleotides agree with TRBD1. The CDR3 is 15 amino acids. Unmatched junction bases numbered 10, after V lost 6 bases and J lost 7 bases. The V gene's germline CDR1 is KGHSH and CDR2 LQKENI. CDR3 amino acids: CASSSSDRGSNEQFF. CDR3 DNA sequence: TGTGCCAGCTCCTCCTCGGACAGGGGATCTAATGAGCAGTTCTTC.

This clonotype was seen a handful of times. The CDR3 is CASSLDPGGYNEQFF. CDR3 nucleotide sequence: TGTGCCAGCAGCTTAGATCCGGGGGGCTACAATGAGCAGTTCTTC. This chain joins TRBV7-6 and TRBJ2-1, with 7 positions matching TRBD2. The germline gives CDR1 SGHVS, CDR2 FNYEAQ. V gave up 1 base and J gave up 3 bases; unmatched junction bases: 3. The CDR3 spans 15 residues.

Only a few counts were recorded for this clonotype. The CDR3 DNA reads as TGTGCCAGCAGTCGGGACTTTACGGCCCTCTATGGCTACACCTTC. Translated, it gives CASSRDFTALYGYTF. V and J are TRBV6-5 and TRBJ1-2, with D perhaps matching TRBD1 (5 bases). Trimming pared 5 bases from V and 4 bases from J, leaving 17 bases between. Germline V gene sequence: CDR1 MNHEY, CDR2 SVGAGI. The CDR3 runs to 15 residues.

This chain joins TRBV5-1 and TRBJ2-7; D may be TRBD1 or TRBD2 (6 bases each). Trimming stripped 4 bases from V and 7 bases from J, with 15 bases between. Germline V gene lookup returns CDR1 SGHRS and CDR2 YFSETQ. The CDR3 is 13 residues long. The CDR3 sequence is CASSIEGGDEQYF. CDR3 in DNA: TGCGCCAGCAGCATTGAGGGGGGTGATGAGCAGTACTTC.

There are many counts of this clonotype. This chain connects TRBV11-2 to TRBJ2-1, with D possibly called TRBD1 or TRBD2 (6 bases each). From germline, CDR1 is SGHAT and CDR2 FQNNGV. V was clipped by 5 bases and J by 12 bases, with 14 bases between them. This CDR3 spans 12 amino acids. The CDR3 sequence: CASSLNRGRQFF. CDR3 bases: TGTGCCAGCAGCCTCAACCGGGGGCGGCAGTTCTTC.

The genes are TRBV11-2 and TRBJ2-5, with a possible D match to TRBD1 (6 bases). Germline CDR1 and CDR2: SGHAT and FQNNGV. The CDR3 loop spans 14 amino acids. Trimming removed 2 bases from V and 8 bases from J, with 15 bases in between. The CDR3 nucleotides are TGTGCCAGCAGCTTAATAAGGGGGAAGAGAACCCAGTACTTC. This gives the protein CASSLIRGKRTQYF.

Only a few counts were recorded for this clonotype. DNA of the CDR3: TGTGCCAGCTCACGGGGACAGGGGGCGTCCTACGAGCAGTACTTC. As protein: CASSRGQGASYEQYF. The rearrangement joins TRBV18 to TRBJ2-7; 12 nucleotides line up with TRBD1. Germline values: CDR1 KGHSH, CDR2 LQKENI. The CDR3 is 15 amino acids. V gave up 4 bases and J gave up 1 base; unmatched junction bases: 2.

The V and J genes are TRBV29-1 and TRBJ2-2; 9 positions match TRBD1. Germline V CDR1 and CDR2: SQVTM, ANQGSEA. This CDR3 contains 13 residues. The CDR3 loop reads CTQTGGVGGELFF. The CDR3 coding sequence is TGCACCCAGACAGGGGGGGTCGGCGGGGAGCTGTTTTTT.

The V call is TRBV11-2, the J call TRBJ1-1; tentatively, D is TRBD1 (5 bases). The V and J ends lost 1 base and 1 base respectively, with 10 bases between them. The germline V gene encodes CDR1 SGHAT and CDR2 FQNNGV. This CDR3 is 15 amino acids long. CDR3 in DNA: TGTGCCAGCAGCTTAGCGGCAAGGGGGAACACTGAAGCTTTCTTT. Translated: CASSLAARGNTEAFF.

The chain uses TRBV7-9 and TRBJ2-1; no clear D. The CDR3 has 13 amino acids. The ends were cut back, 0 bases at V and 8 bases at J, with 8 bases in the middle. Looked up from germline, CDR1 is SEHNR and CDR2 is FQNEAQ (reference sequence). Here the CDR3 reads CASSLAGSHEQFF. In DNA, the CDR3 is TGTGCCAGCAGCTTAGCAGGGTCCCATGAGCAGTTCTTC.

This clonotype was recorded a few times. Here the CDR3 reads CASSRRAFSYEQYV. The CDR3 DNA follows: TGCGCCAGCAGCCGGAGGGCATTCTCCTACGAGCAGTACGTC. V usage is TRBV4-1 and J usage is TRBJ2-7; perhaps TRBD2 as D (6 bases). CDR1 MGHRA and CDR2 YSYEKL come from the germline V gene. CDR3 length equals 14 residues. The V and J ends lost 4 bases and 0 bases respectively, with 10 bases between them.

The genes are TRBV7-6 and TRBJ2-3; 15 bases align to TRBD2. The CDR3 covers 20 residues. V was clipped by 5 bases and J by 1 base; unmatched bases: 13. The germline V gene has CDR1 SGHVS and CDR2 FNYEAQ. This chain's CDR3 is CASSHSEGTSGGWGTDTQYF. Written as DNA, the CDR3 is TGTGCCAGCAGCCACTCGGAGGGGACTAGCGGGGGGTGGGGCACAGATACGCAGTATTTT.

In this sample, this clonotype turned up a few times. CDR3 bases: TGTGCCAGCAGCTTCCAGGGGGCTGTCAGCACTGAAGCTTTCTTT. It is translated as CASSFQGAVSTEAFF. The chain has TRBV11-1 and TRBJ1-1; 8 bases agree with TRBD1. Germline V lookup: CDR1 SGHAT, CDR2 FQDESV (reference sequence). The V and J ends lost 3 bases and 4 bases, in that order; junction bases with no gene match: 7. This CDR3 is built from 15 residues.

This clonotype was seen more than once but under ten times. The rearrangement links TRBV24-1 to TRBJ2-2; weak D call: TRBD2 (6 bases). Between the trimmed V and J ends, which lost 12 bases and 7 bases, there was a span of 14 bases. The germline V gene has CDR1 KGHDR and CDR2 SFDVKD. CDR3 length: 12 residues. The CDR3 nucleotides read TGTGCCTCCGGGAGAGAGGTCGGGGAGCTGTTTTTT. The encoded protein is CASGREVGELFF.

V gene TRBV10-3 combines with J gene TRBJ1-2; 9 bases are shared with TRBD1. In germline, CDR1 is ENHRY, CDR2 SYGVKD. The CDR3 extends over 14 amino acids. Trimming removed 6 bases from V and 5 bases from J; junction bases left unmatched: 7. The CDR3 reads CAISDGTGTYGYTF. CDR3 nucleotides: TGTGCCATCAGCGATGGGACAGGGACGTATGGCTACACCTTC.

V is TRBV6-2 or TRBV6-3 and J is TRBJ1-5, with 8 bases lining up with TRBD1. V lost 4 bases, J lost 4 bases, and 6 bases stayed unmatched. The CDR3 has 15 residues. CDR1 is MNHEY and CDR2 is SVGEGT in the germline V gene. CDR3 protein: CASSFGQGGNQPQHF. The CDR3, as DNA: TGTGCCAGCAGTTTCGGACAGGGCGGGAATCAGCCCCAGCATTTT.

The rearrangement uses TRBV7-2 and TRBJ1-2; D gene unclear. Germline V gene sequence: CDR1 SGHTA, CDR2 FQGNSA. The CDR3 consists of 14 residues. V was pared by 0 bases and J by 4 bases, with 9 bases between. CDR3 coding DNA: TGTGCCAGCAGCTTAGCCCCTGGGGTCTATGGCTACACCTTC. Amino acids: CASSLAPGVYGYTF.

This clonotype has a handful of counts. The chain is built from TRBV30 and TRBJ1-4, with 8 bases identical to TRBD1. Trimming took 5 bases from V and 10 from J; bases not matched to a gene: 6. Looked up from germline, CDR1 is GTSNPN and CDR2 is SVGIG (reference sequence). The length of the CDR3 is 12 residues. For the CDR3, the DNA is TGTGCCTGGGACAGGGGCACTGGAAAACTGTTTTTT. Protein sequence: CAWDRGTGKLFF.

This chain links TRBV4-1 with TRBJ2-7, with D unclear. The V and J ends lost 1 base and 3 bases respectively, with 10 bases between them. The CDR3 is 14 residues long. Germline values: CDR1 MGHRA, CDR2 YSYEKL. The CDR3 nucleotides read TGCGCCAGCAGCCAAGTGCCCTCGGGCTACGAGCAGTACGTC. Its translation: CASSQVPSGYEQYV.

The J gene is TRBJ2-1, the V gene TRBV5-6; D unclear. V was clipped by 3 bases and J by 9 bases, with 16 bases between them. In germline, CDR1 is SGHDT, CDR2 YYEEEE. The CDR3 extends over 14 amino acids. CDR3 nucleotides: TGTGCCAGCAGCTCAGAAGTATTCCCCTTTGAGCAGTTCTTC. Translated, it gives CASSSEVFPFEQFF.

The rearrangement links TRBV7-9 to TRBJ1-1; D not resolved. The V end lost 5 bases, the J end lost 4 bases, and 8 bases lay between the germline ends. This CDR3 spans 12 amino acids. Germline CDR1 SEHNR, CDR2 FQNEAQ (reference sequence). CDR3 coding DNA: TGTGCCAGCAGCCGATTGGCCACTGAAGCTTTCTTT. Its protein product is CASSRLATEAFF.